This T cell receptor (delta chain) came from a study of Vγ9Vδ2 T cells in congenital toxoplasmosis (dated by TCRdb to the early 2020s). For context, the study as a whole: The diagnosis of congenital toxoplasmosis relied on IgG, IgM and IgA serology, Western blot and an in-house interferon-gamma release assay. Gamma and delta chain CDR3 repertoires of sorted blood gammadelta T cells were compared between congenitally T. gondii-infected and uninfected infants. Sequencing of the repertoires was done on samples from infants at two time points: 2 months after birth and 1 year of age. At 2 months, TCR sequencing included about 5 infected and around 10 uninfected infants, and at 1 year it included 3 infected and 4 uninfected infants.

To note about this clone: There is no known antigen for this receptor. Nothing much larger sits one base from this clone, and base qualities are not available. Distinct nucleotide sequences in the sample also encode this CDR3.

Template-switch reverse transcription with SuperScript II was used to generate cDNA, with TRGC- and TRDC-specific primers combined in a single tube. The TRGC primer was designed to bind both the TRGC1 and TRGC2 constant genes. TRG and TRD amplification used the KAPA Real-Time Library Amplification Kit, with AMPure XP bead purification between steps. Illumina sequencing adapters were added by index PCR using the Nextera XT Index Kit. An Illumina MiSeq running the V2 300 kit was used to sequence the TRG and TRD amplicons, producing 150 bp paired-end reads. In the source study's methods: Read quality was checked with FastQC version 0.11.8 before further analysis. Reads were aligned against the TRG or TRD reference genes from GenBank, and CDR3 sequences were constructed using MiXCR version 3.0.3. Default MiXCR settings were kept, except that 3 rather than 5 consecutive nucleotides were used to assemble TRDD gene segments. N additions, CDR3 length, J segment length and clonotype sharing between samples were computed with VDJtools version 1.2.1. Out-of-frame CDR3 sequences and those containing stop codons were excluded from analysis. Infant repertoires were assessed for overlap with previously published fetal, cord blood and adult blood Vgamma9Vdelta2 repertoires. TCRdb called clones afresh from the public reads with CATT; identical DNA rows were later merged. The V and J calls reflect TCRdb's pipeline rather than the authors' work. This sample holds 970 or so delta-chain clones; about 17% were observed only once. The leading ten clones occupy about 10% of the sample.

The same treatment, consisting of spiramycin and/or pyrimethamine plus sulfadiazine plus folinic acid, was given to mothers of infected and uninfected infants alike. All infants, infected and uninfected, were born by term delivery after more than 37 weeks of gestation. Around 900 uL of blood was processed into PBMCs by Lymphoprep gradient centrifugation, after which the PBMCs were cryopreserved in liquid nitrogen and shipped to Belgium. After thawing, the PBMCs were labeled with Zombie NIR viability dye and stained with antibodies against CD3, TCR gammadelta, Vgamma9 and Vdelta2. A FACSAria III was used to sort CD3+ TCRgammadelta+ T cells, reaching a mean purity of about 98%. For each sample, RNA was extracted from roughly 11,000 sorted gammadelta T cells with the RNeasy Micro Kit. Infants were born to mothers enrolled with primary T. gondii infection during pregnancy. Peripheral blood samples from the infants were taken at an outpatient microbiology and virology center in Pavia, Italy.

Results the study describes overall, beyond this receptor: Two months was the earliest age with enough suitable sample material for TCR repertoire analysis, so newborn repertoires were not sequenced. High prevalence of a public TRGV9 clonotype was observed in both infected and uninfected infants. Germline-encoded fetal-type TRDV2 CDR3 sequences seemed to be more prevalent in infected than in uninfected approximately 2-month-old infants, with an in utero expansion footprint being suggested. At 2 months, TRGV9 and TRDV2 CDR3s of infected infants appeared to carry fewer N additions than uninfected infants, especially TRDV2-TRDJ1 sequences. At 1 year of age, repertoire differences between infected and uninfected infants were less clear than at 2 months.

Via the germline V gene, CDR1 is GEAIGNYY and CDR2 EKD. CDR3 length: 19 amino acids, cysteine to phenylalanine. Of all the DNA, just the CDR3 is kept, 57 bases in frame from base 1. Trimmed from V: 1 base; trimmed from J: 0 bases; junction bases lacking a gene match: 4. The rearrangement combines TRDV2 with TRDJ3; 11 nucleotides in the junction match TRDD3. The clonotype was recovered from a child younger than 10 born to a mother with Toxoplasma gondii infection during pregnancy, either congenitally infected or uninfected (not recorded which). Sequenced sample: gamma-delta T cells from blood. The nucleotide sequence reads as follows: TGTGCCTGTGACACTGTACTGGGGGATAGCTCCTGGGACACCCGACAGATGTTTTTC. It specifies CACDTVLGDSSWDTRQMFF.